These 26 T cell receptor beta chains came from one sample sequenced in a study of a mutant IDH1 vaccine in newly diagnosed glioma. These receptors have no identified antigens. Libraries were prepared by immunoSEQ multiplex PCR; TCRdb keeps only in-frame clonotypes and omits some of them. The repertoire holds about 65,000 clones, with 80% to 90% as singletons. Stated time point: week 23, last vaccination. Alongside topical imiquimod, each dose of vaccine comprised 300 ug of mutant IDH1 20-mer peptide. Material: PBMCs, obtained from a glioma patient whose treatment included an IDH1 peptide vaccine. Every receptor here comes from a man aged 25 to 45 with glioma.

The J gene is TRBJ2-4, the V gene TRBV5-4; 10 bases line up with TRBD1. This CDR3 is built from 14 residues. V trimming: 3 bases; J trimming: 10 bases; junction bases outside the gene matches: 7. Germline values: CDR1 SGHNT, CDR2 YYREEE (reference sequence). CDR3 sequence (DNA): TGTGCCAGCAGCTCTTCTGGGACAGGGGATATTCAGTACTTC. Its protein is CASSSSGTGDIQYF.

This chain uses TRBV18 with TRBJ1-1; the D gene is possibly TRBD1 (5 bases). The CDR3 runs 14 residues. V lost 3 bases and J lost 6, with 14 bases in between. The germline V gene encodes CDR1 KGHSH and CDR2 LQKENI. In DNA form, the CDR3 reads TGTGCCAGCTCACCTGGCAGGGTGGGTTCTGAAGCTTTCTTT. This translates into CASSPGRVGSEAFF.

V is TRBV7-6 and J is TRBJ2-5; D call uncertain. V lost 5 bases and J lost 6, with 16 bases in between. Germline-derived CDR1 and CDR2 are SGHVS and FNYEAQ. The CDR3 runs to 14 residues. The DNA of the CDR3 is TGTGCCAGCAGCCACGGTTCAGGACGACAGACCCAGTACTTC. This codes for CASSHGSGRQTQYF.

The rearrangement links TRBV6-5 to TRBJ1-1; D is ambiguous. Germline V gene sequence: CDR1 MNHEY, CDR2 SVGAGI. Trimming left V 1 base short and J 4 bases short, with 13 bases between. The CDR3 is 15 residues long. The CDR3 coding sequence is TGTGCCAGCAGTTACTTCAAAGCGATGAGCACTGAAGCTTTCTTT. It encodes CASSYFKAMSTEAFF.

The rearrangement joins TRBV7-8 to TRBJ2-4, with D perhaps matching TRBD2 (8 bases). This CDR3 region has 18 residues. The V gene's germline CDR1 is SGHVS and CDR2 FQNEAQ. The V end was cut by 4 bases, the J end by 3 bases, with 22 bases between. The CDR3: CASSSLGGGQTDKNIQYF. CDR3 nucleotide sequence: TGTGCCAGCAGCTCCCTCGGGGGGGGACAGACGGACAAAAACATTCAGTACTTC.

This clone was recorded once. At one boundary the junction diverges from the germline segment, which might be a read error. This sample also contains other DNA sequences that code for the same CDR3. The chain carries TRBV10-3 and TRBJ1-1; D is ambiguous. Germline V gives CDR1 ENHRY, CDR2 SYGVKD. The CDR3 spans 15 residues. The CDR3 nucleotides are TGTGCTATCAGTGAAACAAATAGCGTCGGCACTGAAGCTTTCTTT. It codes for CAISETNSVGTEAFF.

This clone has just one count. The chain carries TRBV20-1 and TRBJ2-7, with 7 bases that match TRBD1. With V trimmed by 6 bases and J by 6 bases, 5 bases remained unmatched. The CDR3 totals 11 residues. CDR1 and CDR2 (germline): DFQATT, SNEGSKA (reference sequence). This CDR3 reads CSAETGAEQYF. CDR3 in DNA: TGCAGTGCAGAAACAGGGGCCGAGCAGTACTTC.

This clone has only one observation. The chain combines TRBV5-6 with TRBJ2-7, with D unresolved. Trimming removed 2 bases at V and 3 bases at J, with 9 bases between. The germline CDR1 and CDR2 sequences are SGHDT and YYEEEE. CDR3 length: 13 residues. In DNA form, the CDR3 reads TGTGCCAGCAGCTTCTCCAGTGTCTACGAGCAGTACTTC. Protein product: CASSFSSVYEQYF.

The chain links TRBV27 to TRBJ2-1, with TRBD1 identical over 11 bases. The CDR3 consists of 15 residues. CDR1 MNHEY and CDR2 SMNVEV come from the germline V gene (reference sequence). V lost 6 bases and J lost 8; bases outside the gene matches: 9. CDR3 residues: CASRRGQGARYEQFF. CDR3 sequence (DNA): TGTGCCAGCAGGCGTGGACAGGGGGCGCGGTATGAGCAGTTCTTC.

The J gene is TRBJ1-3, the V gene TRBV7-9; 7 bases match TRBD1. The CDR3 has 15 amino acids. The germline gives CDR1 SEHNR, CDR2 FQNEAQ (reference sequence). The V segment lost 5 bases and the J segment 0 bases; nucleotides outside the gene matches: 4. The CDR3 coding sequence is TGTGCCAGCAGCGCAGGGGGTACCTCTGGAAACACCATATATTTT. Translation gives CASSAGGTSGNTIYF.

The V and J genes are TRBV6-6 and TRBJ1-1, with D possibly being TRBD1 (6 bases). Germline V gene data show CDR1 as MNHNY and CDR2 as SVGAGI (reference sequence). The CDR3 extends over 13 amino acids. V was shortened by 6 bases and J by 6 bases, with 14 bases between the two germline ends. Here the CDR3 reads CASRALDRPEAFF. The CDR3 DNA reads TGTGCCAGCAGGGCCCTGGACAGACCTGAAGCTTTCTTT.

This clone showed up just a few times. The V call is TRBV6-6, the J call TRBJ1-4; D not resolved. CDR3 length: 12 residues. From germline, CDR1 is MNHNY and CDR2 SVGAGI (reference sequence). The V end lost 7 bases, the J end lost 8 bases, and 11 bases lay between the germline ends. CDR3 amino acids: CASTPGEEKLFF. The CDR3, as DNA: TGTGCCAGCACTCCTGGTGAGGAAAAACTGTTTTTT.

The chain recombines TRBV10-2 with TRBJ2-3; 9 nucleotides match TRBD2. Per the germline V gene, CDR1 is WSHSY and CDR2 is SAAADI. CDR3 length: 14 residues. J gave up 2 bases and V 9 bases, and 6 bases lay outside the gene matches. CDR3 in DNA: TGCGCCAGTTCCCTAGCGGGGTTCACAGATACGCAGTATTTT. Amino acids: CASSLAGFTDTQYF.

The CDR3 DNA is TGTGCCAGCAGCGGGGGAGAGTCGTCCTACGAGCAGTACTTC. It encodes CASSGGESSYEQYF. The chain joins TRBV6-1 to TRBJ2-7, with D possibly being TRBD2 (6 bases). From germline, CDR1 is MNHNS and CDR2 SASEGT. The germline V and J ends were trimmed by 6 bases and 1 base, with 13 bases remaining between them. The CDR3 sequence is 14 residues long.

The chain recombines TRBV29-1 with TRBJ2-7; 10 nucleotides line up with TRBD1. This CDR3 contains 12 residues. The germline V gene has CDR1 SQVTM and CDR2 ANQGSEA. V shed 4 bases and J 6 bases; nucleotides not matched to a gene: 3. The CDR3 nucleotides read TGCAGCGTTGTGGACAGGGGGTCCGAGCAGTACTTC. It specifies CSVVDRGSEQYF.

The chain is built from TRBV6-1 and TRBJ1-1, with D possibly being TRBD1 (5 bases). Germline lookup yields CDR1 MNHNS and CDR2 SASEGT. CDR3 length equals 14 residues. Deletions cut 2 bases from V and 0 bases from J, with 7 bases between. The CDR3 spells CASSEPGMNTEAFF. CDR3 bases: TGTGCCAGCAGTGAACCAGGGATGAACACTGAAGCTTTCTTT.

This clone appeared a single time. The chain is built from TRBV10-3 and TRBJ2-7; D may match TRBD1 or TRBD2 (5 bases each). V was shortened by 1 base and J by 3 bases, with 16 bases between the two germline ends. Germline lookup yields CDR1 ENHRY and CDR2 SYGVKD. The CDR3 has 16 residues. The CDR3 nucleotides read TGTGCCATCAGTGAGTGGGGCGGCGGGCATTACTACGAGCAGTACTTC. Protein sequence: CAISEWGGGHYYEQYF.

The chain is built from TRBV25-1 and TRBJ1-1; TRBD1 is a possible D gene (5 bases). The V gene's germline CDR1 is MGHDK and CDR2 SYGVNS. The CDR3 is made up of 15 amino acids. Trimming removed 1 base from V and 4 bases from J, with 13 bases in between. The CDR3 loop is CASSELGEKPTEAFF. The CDR3 bases are TGTGCCAGCAGTGAATTGGGGGAGAAGCCCACTGAAGCTTTCTTT.

This clone was seen a handful of times. J is TRBJ1-2 and V is TRBV6-1, with 9 positions matching TRBD1. Germline values: CDR1 MNHNS, CDR2 SASEGT. Germline trimming cut 4 bases from V and 3 bases from J; bases unmatched to any gene: 6. This CDR3 is built from 15 residues. As DNA, the CDR3 is TGTGCCAGCAGTGTCAACAGGGGGCGTGACTATGGCTACACCTTC. Translation: CASSVNRGRDYGYTF.

A few counts support this clone. Here the CDR3 reads CASRSGSAEAFF. The DNA of the CDR3 is TGTGCCAGCCGGAGCGGGTCAGCTGAAGCTTTCTTT. This sequence joins TRBV13 and TRBJ1-1; D call uncertain. The germline V gene encodes CDR1 PRHDT and CDR2 FYEKMQ (reference sequence). Trimming took off 8 bases at V and 6 bases at J, with 13 bases between the two ends. The CDR3 sequence is 12 residues long.

This clone showed up just a few times. This rearrangement joins TRBV6-6 to TRBJ1-1; D is unclear. V lost 0 bases, J lost 6 bases, and 11 bases lay in between. Germline assignment: CDR1 MNHNY and CDR2 SVGAGI (reference sequence). CDR3 length equals 14 residues. CDR3 DNA: TGTGCCAGCAGTTACTCGGATGGGGTGTCTGAAGCTTTCTTT. This sequence encodes CASSYSDGVSEAFF.

V and J are TRBV5-6 and TRBJ1-3, with a tentative D call TRBD1 (5 bases). The V end lost 0 bases, the J end lost 3 bases, and 19 bases lay between the germline ends. The CDR3 runs 18 residues. CDR1 and CDR2 (germline): SGHDT, YYEEEE. The CDR3 DNA reads as TGTGCCAGCAGCTTGGTCGGACACACCCTGGCGTATGGAAACACCATATATTTT. Residues: CASSLVGHTLAYGNTIYF.

The gene calls are TRBV18 and TRBJ2-5; TRBD1 might be the D (6 bases). The tail of the sequence fits TRBJ2-7 better, so the J call may be wrong. Germline V gene data show CDR1 as KGHSH and CDR2 as LQKENI. The CDR3 covers 16 residues. The CDR3 region is CASSLGRGWGSYEQYF. The CDR3 nucleotides are TGTGCCAGCTCACTGGGCAGGGGATGGGGCTCCTACGAGCAGTACTTC.

This clone appeared a few times. This rearrangement joins TRBV18 to TRBJ2-7, with a possible D match to TRBD1 (6 bases). Deletions cut 4 bases from V and 2 bases from J, with 9 bases between. This CDR3 spans 13 amino acids. CDR1 is KGHSH, CDR2 LQKENI, per germline. Here the CDR3 reads CASSRDTTYEQYF. The DNA for the CDR3 is TGTGCCAGCTCACGGGACACCACCTACGAGCAGTACTTC. The full variable domain, rest sourced from reference TRBV18 and TRBJ2-7, is NAGVMQNPRHLVRRRGQEARLRCSPMKGHSHVYWYRQLPEEGLKFMVYLQKENIIDESGMPKERFSAEFPKEGPSILRIQQVVRGDSAAYFCASSRDTTYEQYFGPGTRLTVT.

V usage is TRBV28 and J usage is TRBJ2-3; tentative D call: TRBD1 (6 bases). V lost 2 bases and J 1 base, leaving 10 bases between the germline ends. This CDR3 contains 15 residues. CDR1 and CDR2 from the germline V gene are MDHEN and SYDVKM. Here the CDR3 reads CASSLGGKRTDTQYF. CDR3 DNA sequence: TGTGCCAGCAGTTTAGGGGGCAAACGCACAGATACGCAGTATTTT.

The chain joins TRBV27 to TRBJ2-1; 8 bases are a match to TRBD2. Germline CDR1 MNHEY, CDR2 SMNVEV (reference sequence). Germline trimming cut 0 bases from V and 2 bases from J; bases unmatched to any gene: 9. The CDR3 is 18 amino acids. This chain's CDR3 is CASSLSSATGGPYNEQFF. The CDR3, as DNA: TGTGCCAGCAGTTTATCGAGTGCTACGGGGGGGCCCTACAATGAGCAGTTCTTC.